The rows below give T cell receptor beta chains drawn from one sample of a study of blood T cells in healthy people across ages. TCRdb re-analysed the 5' RACE reads in MiXCR, keeping a single row per CDR3 protein. In the table there are about 1.8 million distinct CDR3 sequences, roughly 52% of which are singletons. The specimen sequenced was blood. The receptors originated from a woman in her forties in good health. CDR3s include the opening cysteine and the closing phenylalanine or tryptophan. A D gene is named only where the DNA matches it firmly. Clone size appears in some rows only: once, few, many, or a class for an expanded clone.

j_gene: TRBJ2-5
d_gene: .
v_gene: TRBV12-3/TRBV12-4
abundance: .
CDR3aa: CASSNYWDIGETQYF
CDR3nt: TGTGCCAGCAGCAATTACTGGGACATTGGAGAGACCCAGTACTTC

j_gene: TRBJ2-1
d_gene: .
v_gene: TRBV9
abundance: .
CDR3aa: CASSSQGPRNEQFF
CDR3nt: TGTGCCAGCAGCTCCCAAGGGCCGCGCAATGAGCAGTTCTTC

j_gene: TRBJ2-5
d_gene: TRBD2
v_gene: TRBV6-2/TRBV6-3
abundance: few
CDR3aa: CASSRIAGEETQYF
CDR3nt: TGTGCCAGCAGCCGAATAGCGGGGGAAGAGACCCAGTACTTC

j_gene: TRBJ1-2
d_gene: TRBD1
v_gene: TRBV6-5
abundance: .
CDR3aa: CASRGQGALKGYTF
CDR3nt: TGTGCCAGCAGGGGACAGGGGGCCCTGAAGGGCTACACCTTC

j_gene: TRBJ2-5
d_gene: .
v_gene: TRBV7-9
abundance: .
CDR3aa: CASSLGRPGIQETQYF
CDR3nt: TGTGCCAGCAGCTTAGGGAGGCCAGGGATACAAGAGACCCAGTACTTC

j_gene: TRBJ2-5
d_gene: .
v_gene: TRBV7-2
abundance: .
CDR3aa: CASSFFFGAIGETQYF
CDR3nt: TGTGCCAGCAGCTTTTTCTTCGGTGCGATCGGAGAGACCCAGTACTTC

j_gene: TRBJ2-3
d_gene: .
v_gene: TRBV24-1
abundance: .
CDR3aa: CATSEPFGGTTDTQYF
CDR3nt: TGTGCCACCAGTGAACCCTTCGGTGGGACCACAGATACGCAGTATTTT

j_gene: TRBJ2-6
d_gene: TRBD1
v_gene: TRBV11-2
abundance: .
CDR3aa: CASSQGQANVLSF
CDR3nt: TGTGCCAGCAGCCAAGGACAGGCCAACGTCCTGTCTTTC

j_gene: TRBJ2-1
d_gene: TRBD2
v_gene: TRBV20-1
abundance: few
CDR3aa: CSARRGGPHNEQFF
CDR3nt: TGCAGTGCCCGGCGGGGGGGCCCCCACAATGAGCAGTTCTTC

j_gene: TRBJ2-4
d_gene: TRBD1
v_gene: TRBV29-1
abundance: .
CDR3aa: CSVAYAGTGDLYF
CDR3nt: TGCAGCGTAGCATACGCCGGGACAGGAGATCTGTACTTC

j_gene: TRBJ2-4
d_gene: .
v_gene: TRBV7-2
abundance: few
CDR3aa: CASSLAVGSIQYF
CDR3nt: TGTGCCAGCAGCTTAGCTGTCGGGTCCATTCAGTACTTC

j_gene: TRBJ2-1
d_gene: .
v_gene: TRBV6-5
abundance: .
CDR3aa: CASSFMSGVPYNEQFF
CDR3nt: TGTGCCAGCAGTTTCATGTCGGGTGTACCCTACAATGAGCAGTTCTTC

j_gene: TRBJ1-1
d_gene: TRBD1
v_gene: TRBV5-1
abundance: once
CDR3aa: CASRDREAEAFF
CDR3nt: TGCGCCAGCAGAGACAGGGAGGCTGAAGCTTTCTTT

j_gene: TRBJ2-3
d_gene: TRBD2
v_gene: TRBV3-1
abundance: .
CDR3aa: CASSQETSGDTDTQYF
CDR3nt: TGTGCCAGCAGCCAAGAAACTAGCGGGGATACAGATACGCAGTATTTT

j_gene: TRBJ2-7
d_gene: .
v_gene: TRBV6-5
abundance: .
CDR3aa: CASSYSSATYGQYF
CDR3nt: TGTGCCAGCAGTTACTCGTCAGCTACCTACGGGCAGTACTTC

j_gene: TRBJ2-1
d_gene: TRBD1
v_gene: TRBV11-1
abundance: few
CDR3aa: CASSSRTGESYNEQFF
CDR3nt: TGTGCCAGCAGCTCTCGGACAGGGGAATCCTACAATGAGCAGTTCTTC

j_gene: TRBJ2-7
d_gene: .
v_gene: TRBV10-2
abundance: few
CDR3aa: CASGHGGNDEQYF
CDR3nt: TGCGCCAGCGGCCACGGAGGGAACGACGAGCAGTACTTC

j_gene: TRBJ1-1
d_gene: TRBD1
v_gene: TRBV5-6
abundance: .
CDR3aa: CASNPRDSTEAFF
CDR3nt: TGTGCCAGCAACCCCCGGGACAGCACTGAAGCTTTCTTT

j_gene: TRBJ1-2
d_gene: .
v_gene: TRBV7-2
abundance: many
CDR3aa: CASSLRDTSNYGYTF
CDR3nt: TGTGCCAGCAGCTTAAGGGACACCTCTAACTATGGCTACACCTTC

j_gene: TRBJ2-2
d_gene: TRBD2
v_gene: TRBV9
abundance: few
CDR3aa: CASSASSGVTGELFF
CDR3nt: TGTGCCAGCAGCGCCAGTAGCGGGGTAACCGGGGAGCTGTTTTTT

j_gene: TRBJ2-5
d_gene: TRBD1
v_gene: TRBV12-3/TRBV12-4
abundance: .
CDR3aa: CDSSLFWGQQETQYF
CDR3nt: TGTGACAGCAGTTTATTTTGGGGACAGCAAGAGACCCAGTACTTC

j_gene: TRBJ1-4
d_gene: TRBD1
v_gene: TRBV4-2
abundance: .
CDR3aa: CASSPRGVREKLFF
CDR3nt: TGTGCCAGCAGCCCCAGGGGGGTGAGGGAAAAACTGTTTTTT

j_gene: TRBJ2-5
d_gene: .
v_gene: TRBV2
abundance: .
CDR3aa: CASSEGSLPGGTQYF
CDR3nt: TGTGCCAGCAGTGAAGGATCCCTGCCCGGAGGGACCCAGTACTTC

j_gene: TRBJ1-2
d_gene: TRBD1
v_gene: TRBV7-9
abundance: few
CDR3aa: CASSLDGGQSYGYTF
CDR3nt: TGTGCCAGCAGCTTAGACGGGGGACAGAGCTATGGCTACACCTTC

j_gene: TRBJ2-5
d_gene: TRBD1
v_gene: TRBV4-3
abundance: many
CDR3aa: CASSRRQGGETQYF
CDR3nt: TGCGCCAGCAGCCGTCGACAGGGCGGAGAGACCCAGTACTTC

j_gene: TRBJ2-7
d_gene: .
v_gene: TRBV20-1
abundance: few
CDR3aa: CSASSGEEVYEQYF
CDR3nt: TGCAGTGCTAGCTCCGGAGAGGAGGTCTACGAGCAGTACTTC

j_gene: TRBJ2-7
d_gene: TRBD1
v_gene: TRBV14
abundance: .
CDR3aa: CASSQQTGEGTYEQYF
CDR3nt: TGTGCCAGCAGCCAACAGACAGGGGAAGGTACATACGAGCAGTACTTC

j_gene: TRBJ2-5
d_gene: .
v_gene: TRBV20-1
abundance: few
CDR3aa: CSARPDSMGGSETQYF
CDR3nt: TGCAGTGCTAGACCGGACTCAATGGGGGGCTCCGAGACCCAGTACTTC

j_gene: TRBJ2-3
d_gene: TRBD2
v_gene: TRBV12-3/TRBV12-4
abundance: few
CDR3aa: CASSLLSGGPIDTQYF
CDR3nt: TGTGCCAGCAGTCTCTTGTCGGGGGGGCCTATAGATACGCAGTATTTT

j_gene: TRBJ2-3
d_gene: TRBD2
v_gene: TRBV7-3
abundance: few
CDR3aa: CASSFSGRASTDTQYF
CDR3nt: TGTGCCAGCAGCTTTAGCGGGCGGGCAAGCACAGATACGCAGTATTTT

j_gene: TRBJ2-6
d_gene: .
v_gene: TRBV4-3
abundance: .
CDR3aa: CASSQDPPHGGSGANVLTF
CDR3nt: TGCGCCAGCAGCCAAGATCCGCCCCACGGGGGCTCTGGGGCCAACGTCCTGACTTTC

j_gene: TRBJ2-1
d_gene: .
v_gene: TRBV18
abundance: .
CDR3aa: CASSPQGSNNEQFF
CDR3nt: TGTGCCAGCTCACCACAAGGTAGTAACAATGAGCAGTTCTTC

j_gene: TRBJ1-6
d_gene: .
v_gene: TRBV7-2
abundance: .
CDR3aa: CASSSPTGFRSPLHF
CDR3nt: TGTGCCAGCAGCTCCCCTACAGGGTTTCGGTCACCCCTCCACTTT

j_gene: TRBJ2-3
d_gene: TRBD1
v_gene: TRBV6-2/TRBV6-3
abundance: .
CDR3aa: CASRDGQGSTDTQYF
CDR3nt: TGTGCCAGCAGAGACGGACAGGGGAGCACAGATACGCAGTATTTT

j_gene: TRBJ1-4
d_gene: .
v_gene: TRBV28
abundance: .
CDR3aa: CASSLGTGVFDEKLFF
CDR3nt: TGTGCCAGCAGTTTAGGGACCGGGGTCTTTGATGAAAAACTGTTTTTT

j_gene: TRBJ1-6
d_gene: .
v_gene: TRBV6-2/TRBV6-3
abundance: .
CDR3aa: CASSYIPPLPGNSPLHF
CDR3nt: TGTGCCAGCAGTTACATACCCCCACTGCCGGGCAATTCACCCCTCCACTTT

j_gene: TRBJ2-5
d_gene: .
v_gene: TRBV7-9
abundance: few
CDR3aa: CASSFRDTGEETQYF
CDR3nt: TGTGCCAGCAGCTTCCGGGACACGGGGGAAGAGACCCAGTACTTC

j_gene: TRBJ2-3
d_gene: .
v_gene: TRBV29-1
abundance: .
CDR3aa: CSVGLLTLPDTQYF
CDR3nt: TGCAGCGTTGGCCTCTTGACGTTGCCGGATACGCAGTATTTT

j_gene: TRBJ2-3
d_gene: TRBD1
v_gene: TRBV20-1
abundance: .
CDR3aa: CSARDRGRGLDTQYF
CDR3nt: TGCAGTGCTAGAGATCGGGGCAGGGGGCTTGATACGCAGTATTTT

j_gene: TRBJ2-3
d_gene: .
v_gene: TRBV5-1
abundance: few
CDR3aa: CASMTEPTDTQYF
CDR3nt: TGCGCCAGCATGACAGAGCCCACAGATACGCAGTATTTT

j_gene: TRBJ1-2
d_gene: .
v_gene: TRBV6-2/TRBV6-3
abundance: .
CDR3aa: CATHRDTNYGYTF
CDR3nt: TGTGCCACCCACCGGGACACGAACTATGGCTACACCTTC

j_gene: TRBJ1-2
d_gene: .
v_gene: TRBV3-1
abundance: few
CDR3aa: CASSQGRNNYGYTF
CDR3nt: TGTGCCAGCAGCCAAGGACGGAATAACTATGGCTACACCTTC

j_gene: TRBJ1-2
d_gene: .
v_gene: TRBV20-1
abundance: .
CDR3aa: CSARDGWEDGYTF
CDR3nt: TGCAGTGCTAGAGATGGATGGGAGGATGGCTACACCTTC

j_gene: TRBJ2-1
d_gene: .
v_gene: TRBV29-1
abundance: .
CDR3aa: CSVGGPGLGNERFF
CDR3nt: TGCAGCGTTGGGGGACCAGGGTTAGGCAATGAGCGGTTCTTC

j_gene: TRBJ2-7
d_gene: TRBD1
v_gene: TRBV9
abundance: few
CDR3aa: CASSVGTVSYEQYF
CDR3nt: TGTGCCAGCAGCGTTGGGACAGTTTCCTACGAGCAGTACTTC

j_gene: TRBJ2-7
d_gene: .
v_gene: TRBV20-1
abundance: .
CDR3aa: CSAGSATGIHEQYF
CDR3nt: TGCAGTGCTGGGAGCGCTACAGGGATCCACGAGCAGTACTTC

j_gene: TRBJ2-3
d_gene: .
v_gene: TRBV6-6
abundance: .
CDR3aa: CASSYLMDTQYF
CDR3nt: TGTGCCAGCAGTTATCTCATGGATACGCAGTATTTT

j_gene: TRBJ2-5
d_gene: TRBD2
v_gene: TRBV11-2
abundance: .
CDR3aa: CASSFGLAGEGETQYF
CDR3nt: TGTGCCAGCAGCTTCGGACTAGCGGGGGAGGGTGAGACCCAGTACTTC

j_gene: TRBJ1-2
d_gene: TRBD1
v_gene: TRBV5-1
abundance: .
CDR3aa: CASSLELGQHGYTF
CDR3nt: TGCGCCAGCAGCTTGGAATTGGGACAGCATGGCTACACCTTC

j_gene: TRBJ1-2
d_gene: .
v_gene: TRBV20-1
abundance: .
CDR3aa: CSATHLVQADNYGYTF
CDR3nt: TGCAGTGCTACTCATCTTGTACAGGCTGATAACTATGGCTACACCTTC

j_gene: TRBJ2-5
d_gene: .
v_gene: TRBV4-1
abundance: .
CDR3aa: CASSRPPPGAGETQYF
CDR3nt: TGCGCCAGCAGCCGACCCCCTCCAGGGGCGGGGGAGACCCAGTACTTC

j_gene: TRBJ2-7
d_gene: .
v_gene: TRBV24-1
abundance: few
CDR3aa: CATSESRASYEQYF
CDR3nt: TGTGCCACCAGTGAATCCCGGGCCTCCTACGAGCAGTACTTC